This TCR beta chain was sequenced in a study of T cells in tuberculosis. Generated by immunoSEQ multiplex PCR, the TCRdb table keeps only in-frame clones and is missing some. This sample has tens of thousands of clones, with roughly 94% found just once. V gave up 3 bases and J gave up 3 bases; unmatched junction bases: 8. The CDR3 is 17 residues long. Germline CDR1 and CDR2: SGHVS and FQNEAQ. General observations from the study: Samples were chosen by availability of cryopreserved specimens.

Worth noting for this clone: Its matching antigen is unknown.

Material: PBMCs. This clonotype was sampled from a donor aged 10-29 years with latent tuberculosis or without tuberculosis infection. The chain uses TRBV7-8 and TRBJ2-1, with 10 bases fitting TRBD2. The CDR3 DNA sequence: TGTGCCAGCAGCTTGCGACCGCGGACTAGCGGCTACAATGAGCAGTTCTTC. This codes for CASSLRPRTSGYNEQFF.